The entry below gives a single T cell receptor beta chain sequence along with its context. Its antigen remains unidentified. The data were taken from a study of T-cell memory formation after mild COVID-19. Study-level information: In these data, TCR clusters were largely donor specific.

Study outcomes and limitations: Contracting clones from day 15 to 85 had balanced CD4/CD8; later expanders favoured CD4+. Prior to infection, memory already included some responding clones, suggesting cross-reactive memory joined.

Using its own MiXCR run on the 5' RACE reads, TCRdb lists one record per CDR3 protein. The repertoire includes 250,000 to 300,000 distinct CDR3 sequences, roughly 17% of them detected once, and around a fifth sits in the top ten. Germline V gene sequence: CDR1 DFQATT, CDR2 SNEGSKA (reference sequence). Trimming left V 2 bases short and J 0 bases short, with 10 bases between. CDR3 size: 14 residues. V gene TRBV20-1 combines with J gene TRBJ1-2, with a weak D call TRBD1 (5 bases). This receptor was taken from a man between 18 and 29 years old who had mild COVID-19 (a few samples of this study predate the infection). Cell type and time point are not known. Sequencing was performed on PBMCs or a T cell subset sorted from them (not recorded which). CDR3 coding DNA: TGCAGTGCTAGACCCGGGGGGGCTAACTATGGCTACACCTTC. Protein sequence: CSARPGGANYGYTF.